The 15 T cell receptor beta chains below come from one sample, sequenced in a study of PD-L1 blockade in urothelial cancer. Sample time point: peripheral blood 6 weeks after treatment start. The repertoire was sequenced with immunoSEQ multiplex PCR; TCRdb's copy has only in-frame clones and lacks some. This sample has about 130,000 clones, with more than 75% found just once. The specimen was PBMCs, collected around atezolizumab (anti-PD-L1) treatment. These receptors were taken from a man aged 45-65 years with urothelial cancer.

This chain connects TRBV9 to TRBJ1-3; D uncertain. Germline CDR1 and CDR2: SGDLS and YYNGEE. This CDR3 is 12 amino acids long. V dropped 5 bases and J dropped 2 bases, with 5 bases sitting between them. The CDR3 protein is CASRGAGNTIYF. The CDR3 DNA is TGTGCCAGCAGGGGCGCTGGAAACACCATATATTTT.

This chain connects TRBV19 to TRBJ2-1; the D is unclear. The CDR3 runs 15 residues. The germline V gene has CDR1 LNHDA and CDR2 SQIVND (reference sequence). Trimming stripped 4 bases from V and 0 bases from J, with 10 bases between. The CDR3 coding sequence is TGTGCCAGTAGTAACACAGTCTACTCCTACAATGAGCAGTTCTTC. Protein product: CASSNTVYSYNEQFF.

DNA of the CDR3: TGTGCCAGCAGTTACTCTTGGACTTACCGAAATGAAAAACTGTTTTTT. It encodes CASSYSWTYRNEKLFF. V is TRBV6-5 and J is TRBJ1-4; the D is unclear. Deletions cut 0 bases from V and 5 bases from J, with 13 bases between. Germline V CDR1 and CDR2: MNHEY, SVGAGI. The CDR3 is made up of 16 amino acids.

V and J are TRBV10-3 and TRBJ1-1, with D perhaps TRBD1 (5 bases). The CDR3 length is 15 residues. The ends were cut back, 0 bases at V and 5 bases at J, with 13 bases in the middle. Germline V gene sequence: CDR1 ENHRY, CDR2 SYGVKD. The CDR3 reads CAISESLGRATEAFF. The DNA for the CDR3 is TGTGCCATCAGTGAGTCGTTGGGCAGGGCTACTGAAGCTTTCTTT.

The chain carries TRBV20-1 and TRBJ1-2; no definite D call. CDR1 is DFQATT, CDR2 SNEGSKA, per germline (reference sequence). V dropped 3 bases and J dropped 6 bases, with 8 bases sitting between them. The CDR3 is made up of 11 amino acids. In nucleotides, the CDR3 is TGCAGTGCTAGTAACGGTCATGGCTACACCTTC. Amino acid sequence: CSASNGHGYTF.

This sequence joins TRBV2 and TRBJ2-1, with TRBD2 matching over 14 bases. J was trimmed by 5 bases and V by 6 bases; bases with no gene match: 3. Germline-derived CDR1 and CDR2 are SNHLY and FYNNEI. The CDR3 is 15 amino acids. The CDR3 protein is CASRGTSGRHNEQFF. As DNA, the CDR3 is TGTGCCAGCAGAGGGACTAGCGGGAGACACAATGAGCAGTTCTTC.

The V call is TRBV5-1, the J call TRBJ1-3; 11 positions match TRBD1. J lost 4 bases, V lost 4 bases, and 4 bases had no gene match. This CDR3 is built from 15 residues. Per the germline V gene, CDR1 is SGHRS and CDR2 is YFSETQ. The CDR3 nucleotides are TGCGCCAGCAGCAGGACAGGGGGCACCGGAAACACCATATATTTT. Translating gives CASSRTGGTGNTIYF.

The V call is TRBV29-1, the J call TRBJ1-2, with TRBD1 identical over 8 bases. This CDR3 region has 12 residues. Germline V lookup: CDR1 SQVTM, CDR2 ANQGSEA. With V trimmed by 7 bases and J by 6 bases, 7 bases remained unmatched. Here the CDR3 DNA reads TGCAGCGCCCATCGACAGGGGAATGGCTACACCTTC. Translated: CSAHRQGNGYTF.

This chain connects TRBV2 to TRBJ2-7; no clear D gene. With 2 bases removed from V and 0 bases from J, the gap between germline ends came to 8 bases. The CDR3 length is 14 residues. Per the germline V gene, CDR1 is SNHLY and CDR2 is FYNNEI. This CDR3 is CASSESPSSYEQYF. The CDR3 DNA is TGTGCCAGCAGTGAAAGTCCGAGCTCCTACGAGCAGTACTTC.

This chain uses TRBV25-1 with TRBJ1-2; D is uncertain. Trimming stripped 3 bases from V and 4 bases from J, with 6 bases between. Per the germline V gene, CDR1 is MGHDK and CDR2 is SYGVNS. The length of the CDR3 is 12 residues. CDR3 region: CASSEGLYGYTF. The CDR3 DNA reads TGTGCCAGCAGTGAGGGCCTCTATGGCTACACCTTC.

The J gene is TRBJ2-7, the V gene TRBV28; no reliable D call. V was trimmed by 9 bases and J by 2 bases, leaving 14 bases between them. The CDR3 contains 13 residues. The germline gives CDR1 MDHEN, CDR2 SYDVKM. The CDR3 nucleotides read TGTGCCAGTGATTCGACAACCACCTACGAGCAGTACTTC. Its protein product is CASDSTTTYEQYF.

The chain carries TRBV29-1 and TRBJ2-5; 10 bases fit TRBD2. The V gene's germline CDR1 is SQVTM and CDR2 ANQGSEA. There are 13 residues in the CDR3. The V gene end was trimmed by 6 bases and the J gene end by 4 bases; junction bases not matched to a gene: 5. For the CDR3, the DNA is TGCAGCGTAGCCCCTAGCGGGAGAGAGACCCAGTACTTC. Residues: CSVAPSGRETQYF. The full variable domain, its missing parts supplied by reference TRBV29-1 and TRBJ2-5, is SAVISQKPSRDICQRGTSLTIQCQVDSQVTMMFWYRQQPGQSLTLIATANQGSEATYESGFVIDKFPISRPNLTFSTLTVSNMSPEDSSIYLCSVAPSGRETQYFGPGTRLLVL.

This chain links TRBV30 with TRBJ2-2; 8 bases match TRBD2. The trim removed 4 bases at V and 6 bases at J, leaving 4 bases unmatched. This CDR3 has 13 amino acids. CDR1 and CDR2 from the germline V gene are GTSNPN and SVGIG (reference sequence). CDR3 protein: CAWKTGGPGELFF. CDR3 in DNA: TGTGCCTGGAAGACGGGAGGGCCCGGGGAGCTGTTTTTT.

The CDR3 spells CASSRYSGTGVSGELFF. CDR3 bases: TGTGCCAGCAGCCGATACAGCGGGACAGGGGTATCCGGGGAGCTGTTTTTT. V gene TRBV7-3 combines with J gene TRBJ2-2, with TRBD1 identical over 10 bases. With V trimmed by 5 bases and J by 6 bases, 12 bases remained unmatched. The CDR3 spans 17 residues. Germline V gives CDR1 SGHTA, CDR2 FQGTGA. Looking up the rest from reference TRBV7-3 and TRBJ2-2 gives the full variable domain: GAGVSQTPSNKVTEKGKYVELRCDPISGHTALYWYRQSLGQGPEFLIYFQGTGAADDSGLPNDRFFAVRPEGSVSTLKIQRTERGDSAVYLCASSRYSGTGVSGELFFGEGSRLTVL.

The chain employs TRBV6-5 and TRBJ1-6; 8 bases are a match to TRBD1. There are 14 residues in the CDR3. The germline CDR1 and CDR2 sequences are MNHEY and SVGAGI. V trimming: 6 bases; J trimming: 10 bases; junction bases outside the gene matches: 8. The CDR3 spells CASSHGQGVSPLHF. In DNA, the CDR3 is TGTGCCAGCAGCCACGGACAGGGAGTCTCACCCCTCCACTTT.